This passage covers 12 T cell receptor beta chains from one sample sequenced in a study of blood T cell repertoires in COVID-19. Profiling relied on immunoSEQ multiplex PCR, and the TCRdb table lists in-frame clones only, not all of them. The table includes just under 150,000 clones, about nine tenths detected once. The sequencing sample was made of peripheral blood. These receptors originate from a human donor in a cohort sampled during active COVID-19.

The rearrangement uses TRBV10-3 and TRBJ2-3; 9 bases line up with TRBD2. CDR3 length equals 19 residues. Trimming at V came to 0 bases and at J to 2 bases, leaving 12 bases not matched to a gene. Germline-derived CDR1 and CDR2 are ENHRY and SYGVKD. The chain's CDR3 is CAISESKIRRGGITDTQYF. CDR3 DNA: TGTGCCATCAGTGAGTCGAAAATTCGGCGGGGGGGAATCACAGATACGCAGTATTTT.

The V and J genes are TRBV5-6 and TRBJ2-7; possible D gene TRBD1, 5 bases. In germline, CDR1 is SGHDT, CDR2 YYEEEE. The CDR3 contains 15 residues. Trimming stripped 3 bases from V and 4 bases from J, with 17 bases between. DNA of the CDR3: TGTGCCAGCAGCTACGTACAGGACAAATCATACGAGCAGTACTTC. This encodes CASSYVQDKSYEQYF.

This chain joins TRBV9 and TRBJ1-1, with D hard to call. Trimming pared 0 bases from V and 1 base from J, leaving 7 bases between. The CDR3 has 14 amino acids. Per germline, CDR1 SGDLS and CDR2 YYNGEE. The CDR3 reads CASSVALGNTEAFF. DNA of the CDR3: TGTGCCAGCAGCGTAGCTCTAGGGAACACTGAAGCTTTCTTT.

The chain links TRBV25-1 to TRBJ1-5; no firm D call. This CDR3 has 14 amino acids. Between the trimmed V and J ends, which lost 5 bases and 5 bases, there was a span of 13 bases. The germline gives CDR1 MGHDK, CDR2 SYGVNS. The CDR3 protein is CASSSTEYHQPQHF. The CDR3 DNA is TGTGCCAGCAGTAGTACAGAATACCATCAGCCCCAGCATTTT. Together with reference TRBV25-1 and TRBJ1-5, the CDR3 gives the full variable domain: EADIYQTPRYLVIGTGKKITLECSQTMGHDKMYWYQQDPGMELHLIHYSYGVNSTEKGDLSSESTVSRIRTEHFPLTLESARPSHTSQYLCASSSTEYHQPQHFGDGTRLSIL.

The rearrangement uses TRBV18 and TRBJ2-7; 8 nucleotides match TRBD1. Unmatched junction bases numbered 7, after V lost 3 bases and J lost 0 bases. CDR1 is KGHSH and CDR2 is LQKENI in the germline V gene. This CDR3 is 16 amino acids long. The CDR3 DNA sequence: TGTGCCAGCTCACCTGGACAGGGTGGACTCTCCTACGAGCAGTACTTC. This gives the protein CASSPGQGGLSYEQYF.

V is TRBV5-4 and J is TRBJ1-1, with 9 bases lining up with TRBD1. CDR3 length: 15 residues. Germline V CDR1 and CDR2: SGHNT, YYREEE (reference sequence). Trimming removed 5 bases from V and 11 bases from J; junction bases left unmatched: 16. CDR3 sequence reads: CASSFPQGAKAEAFF. DNA of the CDR3: TGTGCCAGCAGTTTTCCACAGGGGGCGAAGGCGGAGGCTTTCTTT.

The chain has TRBV27 and TRBJ1-5; TRBD1 agrees at 10 bases. Germline V CDR1 and CDR2: MNHEY, SMNVEV (reference sequence). The CDR3 is 16 amino acids. The trim removed 5 bases at V and 3 bases at J, leaving 7 bases unmatched. The CDR3 loop is CASSPWTGGDNQPQHF. The CDR3 DNA follows: TGTGCCAGCAGTCCATGGACAGGGGGTGACAATCAGCCCCAGCATTTT.

The rearrangement joins TRBV21-1 to TRBJ1-2; the table assigns TRBD1, which was not confirmed against the DNA. TRBV21-1 is deemed a pseudogene. This CDR3 has 15 amino acids. The DNA for the CDR3 is TGTGCCAGCAGCAACAAACCGGGACAGGGATATGGCTACACCTTC. Protein sequence: CASSNKPGQGYGYTF.

The genes are TRBV28 and TRBJ1-2, with TRBD1 matching over 9 bases. The CDR3 is 14 residues long. The V gene's germline CDR1 is MDHEN and CDR2 SYDVKM. The ends lost 6 bases at V and 0 bases at J; junction bases unmatched: 2. This CDR3 reads CASSRTGANYGYTF. The CDR3 DNA sequence: TGTGCCAGCAGCCGGACAGGGGCTAACTATGGCTACACCTTC.

This chain joins TRBV6-1 and TRBJ2-1; 9 nucleotides align to TRBD2. The CDR3 length is 15 residues. V lost 2 bases, J lost 1 base, and 0 bases stayed unmatched. Per germline, CDR1 MNHNS and CDR2 SASEGT. The chain's CDR3 is CASSELAGSYNEQFF. The DNA for the CDR3 is TGTGCCAGCAGTGAACTAGCGGGGTCCTACAATGAGCAGTTCTTC.

The chain employs TRBV19 and TRBJ2-5; possible D gene TRBD2, 7 bases. Germline lookup yields CDR1 LNHDA and CDR2 SQIVND (reference sequence). V dropped 1 base and J dropped 0 bases, with 12 bases sitting between them. The CDR3 spans 16 residues. As DNA, the CDR3 is TGTGCCAGTAGTATAGGCGGGGGCTTAAACCAAGAGACCCAGTACTTC. Its translation is CASSIGGGLNQETQYF.

This clone has just one count. A read error may produce the germline difference seen at one junction end. The sample carries other DNA sequences with the same CDR3. CDR3: CASSLGLAGNNEQFF. In DNA, the CDR3 is TGTGCTAGCAGCTTAGGCCTAGCGGGGAACAATGAGCAGTTCTTC. The chain recombines TRBV7-7 with TRBJ2-1; 9 bases fit TRBD2. The CDR3 consists of 15 residues. CDR1 SSHAT and CDR2 FNYEAQ come from the germline V gene (reference sequence). Looking up the rest from reference TRBV7-7 and TRBJ2-1 gives the full variable domain: GAGVSQSPRYKVTKRGQDVTLRCDPISSHATLYWYQQALGQGPEFLTYFNYEAQPDKSGLPSDRFSAERPEGSISTLTIQRTEQRDSAMYRCASSLGLAGNNEQFFGPGTRLTVL.